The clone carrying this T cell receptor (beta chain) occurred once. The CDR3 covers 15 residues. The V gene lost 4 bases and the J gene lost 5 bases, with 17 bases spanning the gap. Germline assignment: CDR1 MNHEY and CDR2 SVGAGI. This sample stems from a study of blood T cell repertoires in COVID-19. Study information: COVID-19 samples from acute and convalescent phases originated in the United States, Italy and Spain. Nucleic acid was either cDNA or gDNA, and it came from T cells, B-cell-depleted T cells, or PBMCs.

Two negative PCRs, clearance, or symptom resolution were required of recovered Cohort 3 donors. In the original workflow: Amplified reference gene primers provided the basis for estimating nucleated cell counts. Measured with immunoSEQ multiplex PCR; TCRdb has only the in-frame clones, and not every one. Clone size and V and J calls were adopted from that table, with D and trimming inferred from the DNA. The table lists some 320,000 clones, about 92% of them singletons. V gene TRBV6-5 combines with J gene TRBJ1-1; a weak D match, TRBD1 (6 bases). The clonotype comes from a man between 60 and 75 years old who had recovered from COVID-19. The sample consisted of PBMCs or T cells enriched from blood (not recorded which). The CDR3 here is CASSLTGFLRTEAFF. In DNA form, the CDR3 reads TGTGCCAGCAGTTTAACAGGGTTTTTGAGGACTGAAGCTTTCTTT.